The 29 T cell receptor beta chains reported below all come from one sample, sequenced in a study of siplizumab effects on memory and regulatory T cells. TCRdb's table, derived via immunoSEQ multiplex PCR, lists solely in-frame clones and lacks some. The sample lists 100,000 to 110,000 clones, more than 85% seen once, with roughly 0.15% in the top ten. Specimen: CD4+ T cells sorted from blood. The source is a human donor in good health.

The V and J genes are TRBV2 and TRBJ1-3; unclear D gene. Germline V CDR1 and CDR2: SNHLY, FYNNEI. The V end was cut by 9 bases, the J end by 1 base, with 1 base between. This CDR3 has 10 residues. As DNA, the CDR3 is TGTGCCAGTTCTGGAAACACCATATATTTT. It yields the protein CASSGNTIYF.

The chain links TRBV29-1 to TRBJ1-2; D gene ambiguous. V was trimmed by 2 bases and J by 3 bases, leaving 7 bases between them. Germline V gene data show CDR1 as SQVTM and CDR2 as ANQGSEA. The CDR3 spans 12 residues. The CDR3 loop reads CSVESPDYGYTF. The DNA of the CDR3 is TGCAGCGTTGAATCCCCCGACTATGGCTACACCTTC.

This chain connects TRBV27 to TRBJ1-6; no definite D call. V was cut by 2 bases and J by 7 bases, with 12 bases left in between. The V gene's germline CDR1 is MNHEY and CDR2 SMNVEV (reference sequence). This CDR3 region has 15 residues. Here the CDR3 DNA reads TGTGCCAGCAGTTTAGGGCCCCACATAAATTCACCCCTCCACTTT. This encodes CASSLGPHINSPLHF.

This rearrangement joins TRBV2 to TRBJ2-7; TRBD2 might be the D (6 bases). The germline V gene has CDR1 SNHLY and CDR2 FYNNEI. The V end was cut by 10 bases, the J end by 2 bases, with 18 bases between. The CDR3 contains 14 residues. This CDR3 reads CATQLGGRPYEQYF. The CDR3 bases are TGTGCCACCCAACTCGGGGGACGCCCCTACGAGCAGTACTTC.

V gene TRBV4-1 combines with J gene TRBJ2-2; D gene ambiguous. This CDR3 region has 16 residues. CDR1 and CDR2 from the germline V gene are MGHRA and YSYEKL. Trimming removed 4 bases from V and 1 base from J, with 13 bases in between. In DNA form, the CDR3 reads TGCGCCAGCAGCCTCAAGATCGTGGGGAACACCGGGGAGCTGTTTTTT. Protein product: CASSLKIVGNTGELFF.

The rearrangement links TRBV7-3 to TRBJ1-3; the match to TRBD1 covers 8 bases. V was clipped by 4 bases and J by 1 base; unmatched bases: 3. The germline V gene encodes CDR1 SGHTA and CDR2 FQGTGA. CDR3 length equals 15 residues. The DNA of the CDR3 is TGTGCCAGCAGCTCAGGGACAGGATCTGGAAACACCATATATTTT. Encoded protein: CASSSGTGSGNTIYF.

The J gene is TRBJ2-3, the V gene TRBV6-5, with 12 positions matching TRBD2. The V segment lost 2 bases and the J segment 6 bases; nucleotides outside the gene matches: 6. The germline V gene encodes CDR1 MNHEY and CDR2 SVGAGI. The CDR3 loop spans 16 amino acids. The CDR3 nucleotides are TGTGCCAGCAGTTACAGGACTAGCGGGGTTGGGGATACGCAGTATTTT. Protein product: CASSYRTSGVGDTQYF.

This sequence joins TRBV2 and TRBJ1-1, with TRBD1 matching over 12 bases. This CDR3 is 14 amino acids long. Trimming removed 4 bases from V and 8 bases from J; junction bases left unmatched: 5. The germline V gene encodes CDR1 SNHLY and CDR2 FYNNEI. CDR3 sequence: CASSVRDRGPEAFF. The DNA of the CDR3 is TGTGCCAGCAGTGTAAGGGACAGGGGGCCGGAAGCTTTCTTT.

This clone has a handful of counts. The chain links TRBV5-1 to TRBJ2-5, with 7 bases that match TRBD2. The CDR3 is made up of 16 amino acids. V lost 5 bases, J lost 5 bases, and 15 bases stayed unmatched. Per germline, CDR1 SGHRS and CDR2 YFSETQ. The CDR3 region is CASSTGTSGAGETQYF. In DNA form, the CDR3 reads TGCGCCAGCAGTACGGGGACCAGCGGGGCAGGGGAGACCCAGTACTTC.

The chain couples TRBV18 to TRBJ2-5, with D unclear. Germline V gene sequence: CDR1 KGHSH, CDR2 LQKENI. The CDR3 loop spans 13 amino acids. Trimming took off 0 bases at V and 7 bases at J, with 9 bases between the two ends. This chain's CDR3 is CASSPPGLGTQYF. The CDR3 DNA follows: TGTGCCAGCTCACCACCAGGGTTGGGGACCCAGTACTTC. Based on the CDR3 plus reference TRBV18 and TRBJ2-5, the full variable domain is NAGVMQNPRHLVRRRGQEARLRCSPMKGHSHVYWYRQLPEEGLKFMVYLQKENIIDESGMPKERFSAEFPKEGPSILRIQQVVRGDSAAYFCASSPPGLGTQYFGPGTRLLVL.

The V and J genes are TRBV7-3 and TRBJ1-6; no clear D gene. V lost 5 bases and J lost 6, with 11 bases in between. Germline values: CDR1 SGHTA, CDR2 FQGTGA. This CDR3 spans 14 amino acids. As DNA, the CDR3 is TGTGCCAGCAGCCTCGGTGTAGCTAATTCACCCCTCCACTTT. Translation: CASSLGVANSPLHF. The variable domain in full, completed from reference TRBV7-3 and TRBJ1-6, reads GAGVSQTPSNKVTEKGKYVELRCDPISGHTALYWYRQSLGQGPEFLIYFQGTGAADDSGLPNDRFFAVRPEGSVSTLKIQRTERGDSAVYLCASSLGVANSPLHFGNGTRLTVT.

The genes are TRBV5-4 and TRBJ1-5; TRBD1 might be the D (6 bases). The germline CDR1 and CDR2 sequences are SGHNT and YYREEE (reference sequence). The CDR3 sequence is 16 residues long. Trimming removed 4 bases at V and 0 bases at J, with 14 bases between. As DNA, the CDR3 is TGTGCCAGCAGCGGTACAGGGAGGGGTAGCAATCAGCCCCAGCATTTT. This translates into CASSGTGRGSNQPQHF.

The chain couples TRBV2 to TRBJ2-5; D remains ambiguous. The CDR3 spans 11 residues. V gave up 4 bases and J gave up 5 bases, with 5 bases separating them. The germline gives CDR1 SNHLY, CDR2 FYNNEI. CDR3 sequence (DNA): TGTGCCAGCAGTGCTTCGGAGACCCAGTACTTC. As protein: CASSASETQYF.

Details on this clone: Other DNA sequences of this sample code for an identical CDR3. Here the CDR3 DNA reads TGCGCCAGCAGCTTGGCGGGACAAATCTACGAGCAGTACTTC. This sequence encodes CASSLAGQIYEQYF. The rearrangement joins TRBV5-1 to TRBJ2-7, with D possibly TRBD1 on 6 matching bases. The V end lost 0 bases, the J end lost 3 bases, and 10 bases lay between the germline ends. The CDR3 loop spans 14 amino acids. CDR1 and CDR2 (germline): SGHRS, YFSETQ.

V is TRBV6-5 and J is TRBJ2-2; 9 bases line up with TRBD1. This CDR3 is 14 amino acids long. V dropped 2 bases and J dropped 6; count of bases not matched to a gene: 1. CDR1 MNHEY and CDR2 SVGAGI come from the germline V gene. The CDR3 is CASSYRTGAGELFF. In nucleotides, the CDR3 is TGTGCCAGCAGTTACCGGACAGGGGCCGGGGAGCTGTTTTTT.

The chain combines TRBV9 with TRBJ1-2, with 7 bases identical to TRBD1. The V gene's germline CDR1 is SGDLS and CDR2 YYNGEE. CDR3 size: 13 residues. V lost 0 bases, J lost 6 bases, and 2 bases stayed unmatched. The CDR3 reads CASSVDQGDGYTF. In nucleotides, the CDR3 is TGTGCCAGCAGCGTAGATCAGGGGGATGGCTACACCTTC.

V gene TRBV19 combines with J gene TRBJ2-6; no firm D call. The CDR3 has 18 amino acids. Looked up from germline, CDR1 is LNHDA and CDR2 is SQIVND (reference sequence). V was shortened by 1 base and J by 0 bases, with 13 bases between the two germline ends. Here the CDR3 reads CASSIGTYPLSGANVLTF. CDR3 DNA sequence: TGTGCCAGTAGTATAGGCACCTACCCCCTCTCTGGGGCCAACGTCCTGACTTTC.

CDR3 protein: CAISESVRAFF. The CDR3 DNA sequence: TGTGCCATCAGTGAGTCGGTGCGGGCTTTCTTT. The gene calls are TRBV10-3 and TRBJ1-1; D unresolved. Per germline, CDR1 ENHRY and CDR2 SYGVKD. This CDR3 contains 11 residues. V lost 0 bases and J 11 bases, leaving 7 bases between the germline ends.

The J gene is TRBJ1-3, the V gene TRBV7-9, with 10 bases matching TRBD1. The J segment lost 0 bases and the V segment lost 5 bases, leaving 4 bases of the junction unmatched. The CDR3 sequence is 16 residues long. Germline assignment: CDR1 SEHNR and CDR2 FQNEAQ (reference sequence). Here the CDR3 reads CASSAGTGASGNTIYF. CDR3 DNA: TGTGCCAGCAGCGCCGGGACAGGGGCCTCTGGAAACACCATATATTTT.

V usage is TRBV9 and J usage is TRBJ2-7; maybe TRBD1 (6 bases). Between the trimmed V and J ends, which lost 2 bases and 0 bases, there was a span of 9 bases. Looked up from germline, CDR1 is SGDLS and CDR2 is YYNGEE. The CDR3 has 14 residues. CDR3 nucleotide sequence: TGTGCCAGCAGCGTGACAGGTGACTCCTACGAGCAGTACTTC. Its protein is CASSVTGDSYEQYF.

The V call is TRBV2, the J call TRBJ1-1; 7 bases align to TRBD1. V trimming: 1 base; J trimming: 6 bases; junction bases outside the gene matches: 2. This CDR3 has 13 residues. Looked up from germline, CDR1 is SNHLY and CDR2 is FYNNEI. The CDR3 sequence: CASSEGDRAEAFF. The CDR3 DNA reads TGTGCCAGCAGTGAAGGAGACAGGGCTGAAGCTTTCTTT.

The gene calls are TRBV7-2 and TRBJ2-1, with 10 bases fitting TRBD2. The CDR3 is 16 residues long. The junction had 11 bases not matched to a gene; V was cut back by 0 bases and J by 12 bases. Germline assignment: CDR1 SGHTA and CDR2 FQGNSA. CDR3 residues: CASSLAFISGGARQFF. For the CDR3, the DNA is TGTGCCAGCAGCTTAGCGTTCATAAGCGGGGGGGCCCGGCAGTTCTTC. Drawing the rest from reference TRBV7-2 and TRBJ2-1, the complete variable domain is GAGVSQSPSNKVTEKGKDVELRCDPISGHTALYWYRQSLGQGLEFLIYFQGNSAPDKSGLPSDRFSAERTGGSVSTLTIQRTQQEDSAVYLCASSLAFISGGARQFFGPGTRLTVL.

The rearrangement joins TRBV25-1 to TRBJ1-3, with a weak D call TRBD1 (5 bases). The germline CDR1 and CDR2 sequences are MGHDK and SYGVNS. The CDR3 covers 16 residues. V shed 5 bases and J shed 1 base, with 15 bases lying between them. The CDR3 DNA is TGTGCCAGCAGTCGCAAGTGGTGGGGGTCTGGAAACACCATATATTTT. Translated: CASSRKWWGSGNTIYF. Using reference TRBV25-1 and TRBJ1-3 for the parts outside the CDR3, the full variable domain is EADIYQTPRYLVIGTGKKITLECSQTMGHDKMYWYQQDPGMELHLIHYSYGVNSTEKGDLSSESTVSRIRTEHFPLTLESARPSHTSQYLCASSRKWWGSGNTIYFGEGSWLTVV.

The chain is built from TRBV5-1 and TRBJ2-1, with 7 bases fitting TRBD1. Germline CDR1 SGHRS, CDR2 YFSETQ. The CDR3 extends over 15 amino acids. J gave up 9 bases and V 1 base, and 10 bases lay outside the gene matches. Here the CDR3 DNA reads TGCGCCAGCAGCTTGTGGGCAGGGGGTGCGGGTGAGCAGTTCTTC. Residues: CASSLWAGGAGEQFF.

The chain joins TRBV4-1 to TRBJ1-5, with a possible D match to TRBD1 (6 bases). Per the germline V gene, CDR1 is MGHRA and CDR2 is YSYEKL. Trimming removed 3 bases at V and 0 bases at J, with 12 bases between. The CDR3 spans 16 residues. Written as DNA, the CDR3 is TGCGCCAGCAGCCACCGGGACATCGATAGCAATCAGCCCCAGCATTTT. This gives the protein CASSHRDIDSNQPQHF.

The chain carries TRBV30 and TRBJ2-5; 7 bases agree with TRBD1. V trimming: 2 bases; J trimming: 2 bases; junction bases outside the gene matches: 8. The CDR3 loop spans 15 amino acids. Germline values: CDR1 GTSNPN, CDR2 SVGIG (reference sequence). Here the CDR3 DNA reads TGTGCCTGGAGTATCAACCGGGACAGACAAGAGACCCAGTACTTC. Protein: CAWSINRDRQETQYF. The full variable domain, completed using reference TRBV30 and TRBJ2-5, is SQTIHQWPATLVQPVGSPLSLECTVEGTSNPNLYWYRQAAGRGLQLLFYSVGIGQISSEVPQNLSASRPQDRQFILSSKKLLLSDSGFYLCAWSINRDRQETQYFGPGTRLLVL.

The chain is built from TRBV5-1 and TRBJ2-5, with 10 nucleotides matching TRBD2. V shed 0 bases, J shed 1 base, and the junction held 6 bases outside the gene matches. This CDR3 is built from 17 residues. Germline V gene sequence: CDR1 SGHRS, CDR2 YFSETQ. The CDR3, as DNA: TGCGCCAGCAGCTTGGGGCCTAGCGGGGGTTCCCAAGAGACCCAGTACTTC. Translated, it gives CASSLGPSGGSQETQYF.

This clone has only a few counts. The rearrangement joins TRBV12-5 to TRBJ2-3; no clear D gene. V lost 5 bases, J lost 2 bases, and 2 bases lay in between. The CDR3 is 11 residues long. CDR1 LGHNT and CDR2 FRNRAP come from the germline V gene. The CDR3 nucleotides are TGTGCTAGTGGTCCCACAGATACGCAGTATTTT. Protein product: CASGPTDTQYF.

This sequence joins TRBV4-3 and TRBJ2-5, with 12 bases that match TRBD2. V was pared by 4 bases and J by 2 bases, with 2 bases of the junction left unmatched. This CDR3 is built from 15 residues. Germline V gene lookup returns CDR1 LGHNA and CDR2 YSLEER. The CDR3 DNA reads as TGCGCCAGCAGCCCAGGACTAGCGGGGCAAGAGACCCAGTACTTC. Encoded protein: CASSPGLAGQETQYF.